The source of this T cell receptor beta chain is a study of blood T cell repertoires in COVID-19. Study at large: Collection of acute and convalescent COVID-19 samples took place in the United States, Italy and Spain. T cells, B-cell-depleted T cells, or PBMCs supplied cDNA or gDNA.

This clone was observed a single time. Unmatched junction bases numbered 3, after V lost 6 bases and J lost 1 base. This CDR3 has 14 residues. The V gene's germline CDR1 is LGHNT and CDR2 FRNRAP. As processed by the authors: Scientists estimated how many nucleated cells there were by amplifying reference gene primers. Some clones are missing from TCRdb's copy, which holds only in-frame ones; the method was immunoSEQ multiplex PCR. That table is the source of V, J and clone size, and D and trimming were worked out from the DNA. The table has around 190,000 clones, under 80% seen once. Sequenced sample: peripheral blood. This sequence joins TRBV12-5 and TRBJ1-1, with 9 bases lining up with TRBD1. The TCR originated in a woman between 50 and 59 years old with acute or convalescent COVID-19. CDR3 protein: CASGSDRGNTEAFF. The CDR3 DNA reads as TGTGCTAGTGGCTCGGACAGGGGGAACACTGAAGCTTTCTTT.